This TCR beta chain was retrieved from a study of T-cell memory formation after mild COVID-19. Regarding the study as a whole: In pre-infection memory, a portion of responding clones appeared, which suggested that cross-reactive memory joined. Among CD4+ contracting clones, most were CM and EM, and CD8+ ones EMRA. Clones shrinking from day 15 to 85 showed even CD4/CD8 mixes; later expanders tilted CD4+.

V lost 4 bases to trimming and J lost 7 bases, with 14 bases between them. The CDR3 loop spans 14 amino acids. Germline lookup yields CDR1 KGHSH and CDR2 LQKENI. Regarding this clonotype: The target antigen is unknown.

Each CDR3 protein is one row after TCRdb ran MiXCR on the 5' RACE reads. Counted here are fewer than 600,000 distinct CDR3 sequences, less than 25% occurring once; the ten biggest clones make up approximately 8.4%. This receptor was obtained from an adult woman who had mild COVID-19 (a few samples of this study predate the infection). Cell type and time point are not known. The sequenced sample was PBMCs or a T cell subset sorted from them (not recorded which). The chain joins TRBV18 to TRBJ1-5; D may be TRBD1 (6 bases). This CDR3 is CASSRQGRGQPQHF. The CDR3 DNA sequence: TGTGCCAGCTCACGGCAGGGGAGGGGACAGCCCCAGCATTTT.